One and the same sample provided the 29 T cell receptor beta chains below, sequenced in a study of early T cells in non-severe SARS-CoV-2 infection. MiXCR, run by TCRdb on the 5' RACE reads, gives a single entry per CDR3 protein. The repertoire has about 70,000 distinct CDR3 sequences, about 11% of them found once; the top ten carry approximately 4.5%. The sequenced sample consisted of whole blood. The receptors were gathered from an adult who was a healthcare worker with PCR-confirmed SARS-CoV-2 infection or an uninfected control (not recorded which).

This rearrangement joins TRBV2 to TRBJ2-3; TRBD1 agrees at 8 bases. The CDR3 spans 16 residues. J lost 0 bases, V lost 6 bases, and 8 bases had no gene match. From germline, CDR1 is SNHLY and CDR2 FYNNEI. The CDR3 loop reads CASRDPGGVSTDTQYF. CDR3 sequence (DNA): TGTGCCAGCAGGGACCCAGGGGGCGTTAGCACAGATACGCAGTATTTT.

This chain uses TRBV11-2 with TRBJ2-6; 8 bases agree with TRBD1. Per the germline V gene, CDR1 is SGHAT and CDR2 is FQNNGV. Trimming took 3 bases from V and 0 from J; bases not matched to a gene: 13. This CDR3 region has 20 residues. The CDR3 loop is CASSFPLTRTGLSGANVLTF. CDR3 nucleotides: TGTGCCAGCAGCTTTCCCCTAACGAGGACAGGGCTCTCTGGGGCCAACGTCCTGACTTTC.

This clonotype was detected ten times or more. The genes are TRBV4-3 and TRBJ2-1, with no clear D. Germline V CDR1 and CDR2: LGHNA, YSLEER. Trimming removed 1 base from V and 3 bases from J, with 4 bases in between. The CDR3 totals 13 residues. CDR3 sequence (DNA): TGCGCCAGCAGCCAAGGGATCTACAATGAGCAGTTCTTC. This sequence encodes CASSQGIYNEQFF.

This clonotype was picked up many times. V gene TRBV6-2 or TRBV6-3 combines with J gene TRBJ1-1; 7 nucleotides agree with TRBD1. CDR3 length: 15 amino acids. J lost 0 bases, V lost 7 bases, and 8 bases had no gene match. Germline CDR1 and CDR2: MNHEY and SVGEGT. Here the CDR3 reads CASTTGQHMNTEAFF. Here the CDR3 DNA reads TGTGCCAGCACCACGGGACAGCACATGAACACTGAAGCTTTCTTT.

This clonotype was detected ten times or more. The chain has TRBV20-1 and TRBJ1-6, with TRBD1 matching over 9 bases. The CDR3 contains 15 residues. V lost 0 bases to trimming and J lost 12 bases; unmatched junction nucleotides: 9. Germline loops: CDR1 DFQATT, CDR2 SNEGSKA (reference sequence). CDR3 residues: CSARDEDRGYLPLHF. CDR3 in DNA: TGCAGTGCTAGAGACGAAGACAGGGGGTATTTACCCCTCCACTTT.

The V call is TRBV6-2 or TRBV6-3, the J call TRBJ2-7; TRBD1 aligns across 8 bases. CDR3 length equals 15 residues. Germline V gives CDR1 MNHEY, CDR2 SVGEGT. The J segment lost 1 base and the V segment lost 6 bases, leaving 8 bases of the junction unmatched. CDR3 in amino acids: CASSSDRARSYEQYF. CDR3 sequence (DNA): TGTGCCAGCAGCTCGGACAGGGCAAGGTCCTACGAGCAGTACTTC.

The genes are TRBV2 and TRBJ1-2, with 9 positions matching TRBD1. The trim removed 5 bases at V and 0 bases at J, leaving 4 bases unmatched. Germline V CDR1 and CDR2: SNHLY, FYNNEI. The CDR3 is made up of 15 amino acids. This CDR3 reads CASSRTGVPNYGYTF. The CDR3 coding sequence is TGTGCCAGCAGTAGGACAGGGGTCCCTAACTATGGCTACACCTTC.

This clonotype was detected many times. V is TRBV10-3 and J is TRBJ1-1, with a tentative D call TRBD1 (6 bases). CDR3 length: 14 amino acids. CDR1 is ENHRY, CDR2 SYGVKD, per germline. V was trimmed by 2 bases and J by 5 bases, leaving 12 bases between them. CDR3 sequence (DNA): TGTGCCATCAGTGAGCGGGGGGACAAAACTGAAGCTTTCTTT. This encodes CAISERGDKTEAFF.

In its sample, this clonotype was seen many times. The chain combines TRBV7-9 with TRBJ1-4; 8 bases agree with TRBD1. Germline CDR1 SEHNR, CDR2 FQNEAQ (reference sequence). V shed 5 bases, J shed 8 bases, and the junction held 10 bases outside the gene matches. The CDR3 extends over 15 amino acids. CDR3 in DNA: TGTGCCAGCAGCCCGGGACAGGTGAACGGGGAAAAACTGTTTTTT. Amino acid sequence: CASSPGQVNGEKLFF.

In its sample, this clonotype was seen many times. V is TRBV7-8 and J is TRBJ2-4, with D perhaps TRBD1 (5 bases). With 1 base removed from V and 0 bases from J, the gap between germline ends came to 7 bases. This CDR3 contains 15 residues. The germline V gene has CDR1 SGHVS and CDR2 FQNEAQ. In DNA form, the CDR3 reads TGTGCCAGCAGCTTAGACAGGCTAGCCAAAAACATTCAGTACTTC. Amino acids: CASSLDRLAKNIQYF.

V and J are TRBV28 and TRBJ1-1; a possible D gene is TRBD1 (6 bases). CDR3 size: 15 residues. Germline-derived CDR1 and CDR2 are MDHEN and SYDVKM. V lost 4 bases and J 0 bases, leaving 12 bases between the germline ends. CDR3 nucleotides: TGTGCCAGCAGTTCTCAGACAGGCTTGAACACTGAAGCTTTCTTT. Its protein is CASSSQTGLNTEAFF.

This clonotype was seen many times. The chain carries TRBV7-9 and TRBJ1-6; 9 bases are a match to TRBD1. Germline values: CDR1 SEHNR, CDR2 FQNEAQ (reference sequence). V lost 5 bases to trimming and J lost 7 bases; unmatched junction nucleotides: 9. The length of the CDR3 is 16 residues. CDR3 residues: CASSPPGTGQNSPLHF. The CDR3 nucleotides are TGTGCCAGCAGCCCCCCCGGGACAGGGCAAAATTCACCCCTCCACTTT.

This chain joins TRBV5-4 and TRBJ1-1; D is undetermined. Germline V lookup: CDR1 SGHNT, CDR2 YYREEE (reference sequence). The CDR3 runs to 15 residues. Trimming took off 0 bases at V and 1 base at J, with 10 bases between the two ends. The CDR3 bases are TGTGCCAGCAGCTTGGCCCAACAGCGGAACACTGAAGCTTTCTTT. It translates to CASSLAQQRNTEAFF.

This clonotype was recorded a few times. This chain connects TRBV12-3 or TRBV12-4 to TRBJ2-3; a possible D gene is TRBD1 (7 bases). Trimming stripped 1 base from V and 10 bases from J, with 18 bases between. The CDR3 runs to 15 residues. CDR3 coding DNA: TGTGCCAGCAGTTTAGGGGTAGGGGGGCAGGGGGCGCAGTATTTT. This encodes CASSLGVGGQGAQYF.

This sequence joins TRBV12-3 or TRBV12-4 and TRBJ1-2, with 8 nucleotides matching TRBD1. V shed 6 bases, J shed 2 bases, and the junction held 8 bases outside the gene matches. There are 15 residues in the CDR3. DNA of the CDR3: TGTGCCAGCAGCAGACAGGGGTGGGCCAACTATGGCTACACCTTC. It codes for CASSRQGWANYGYTF.

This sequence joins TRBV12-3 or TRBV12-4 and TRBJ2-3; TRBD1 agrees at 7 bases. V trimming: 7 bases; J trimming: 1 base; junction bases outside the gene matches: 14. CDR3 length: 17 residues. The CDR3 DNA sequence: TGTGCCAGCACCATCGGGGACAGCCCGCGAGGCACAGATACGCAGTATTTT. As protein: CASTIGDSPRGTDTQYF.

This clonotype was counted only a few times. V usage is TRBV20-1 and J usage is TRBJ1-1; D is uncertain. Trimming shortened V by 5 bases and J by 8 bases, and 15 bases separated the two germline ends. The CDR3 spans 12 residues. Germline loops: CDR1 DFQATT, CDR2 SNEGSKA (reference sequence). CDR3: CSAPYSEVEAFF. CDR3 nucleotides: TGCAGTGCTCCCTACAGTGAGGTCGAAGCTTTCTTT.

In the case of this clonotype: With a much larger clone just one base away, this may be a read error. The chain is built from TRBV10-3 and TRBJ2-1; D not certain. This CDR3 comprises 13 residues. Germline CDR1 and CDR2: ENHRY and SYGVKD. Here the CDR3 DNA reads TGTGTCATCAGTGAAGGGCAGAGGAATGAGCAGTTCTTC. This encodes CVISEGQRNEQFF.

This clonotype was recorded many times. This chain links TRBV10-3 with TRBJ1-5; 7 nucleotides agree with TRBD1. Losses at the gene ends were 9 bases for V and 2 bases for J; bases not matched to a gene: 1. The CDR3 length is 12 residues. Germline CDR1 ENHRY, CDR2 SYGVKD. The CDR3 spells CAIGQGNQPQHF. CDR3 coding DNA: TGTGCCATTGGACAGGGCAATCAGCCCCAGCATTTT.

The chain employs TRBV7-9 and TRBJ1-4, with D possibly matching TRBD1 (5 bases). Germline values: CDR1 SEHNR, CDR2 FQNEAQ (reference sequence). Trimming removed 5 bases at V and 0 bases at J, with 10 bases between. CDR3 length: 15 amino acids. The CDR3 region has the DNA TGTGCCAGCAGCAGAGGCAGGGCAACTAATGAAAAACTGTTTTTT. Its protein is CASSRGRATNEKLFF. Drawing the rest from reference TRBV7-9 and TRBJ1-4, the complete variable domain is DTGVSQNPRHKITKRGQNVTFRCDPISEHNRLYWYRQTLGQGPEFLTYFQNEAQLEKSRLLSDRFSAERPKGSFSTLEIQRTEQGDSAMYLCASSRGRATNEKLFFGSGTQLSVL.

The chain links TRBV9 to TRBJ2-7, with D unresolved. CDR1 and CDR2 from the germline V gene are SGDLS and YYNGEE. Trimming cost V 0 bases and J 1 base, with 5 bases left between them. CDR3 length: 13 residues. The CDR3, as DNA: TGTGCCAGCAGCGTAGGGAGTTCCTACGAGCAGTACTTC. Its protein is CASSVGSSYEQYF.

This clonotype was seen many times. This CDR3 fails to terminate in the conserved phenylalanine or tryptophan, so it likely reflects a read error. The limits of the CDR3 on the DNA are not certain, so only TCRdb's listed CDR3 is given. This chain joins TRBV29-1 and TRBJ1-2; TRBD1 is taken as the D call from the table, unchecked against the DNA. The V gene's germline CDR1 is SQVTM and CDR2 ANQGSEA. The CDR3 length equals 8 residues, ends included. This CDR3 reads CSVEVGGI.

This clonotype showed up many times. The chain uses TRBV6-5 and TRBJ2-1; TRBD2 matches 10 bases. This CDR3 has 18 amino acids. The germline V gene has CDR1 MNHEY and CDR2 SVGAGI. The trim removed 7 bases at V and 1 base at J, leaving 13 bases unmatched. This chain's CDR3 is CASTTRGLAELSYNEQFF. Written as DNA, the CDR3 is TGTGCCAGCACCACCCGTGGACTAGCGGAATTATCCTACAATGAGCAGTTCTTC.

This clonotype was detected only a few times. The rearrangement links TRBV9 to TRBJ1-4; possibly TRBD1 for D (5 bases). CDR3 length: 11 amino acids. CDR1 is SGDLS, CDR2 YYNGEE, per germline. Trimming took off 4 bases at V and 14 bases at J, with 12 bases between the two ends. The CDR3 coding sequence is TGTGCCAGCAGCAAGGCCGGGACGCTGTTTTTT. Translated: CASSKAGTLFF.

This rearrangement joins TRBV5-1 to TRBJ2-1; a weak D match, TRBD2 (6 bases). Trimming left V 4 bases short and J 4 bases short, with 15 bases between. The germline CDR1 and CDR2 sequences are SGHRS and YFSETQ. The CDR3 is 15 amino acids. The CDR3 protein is CASSVRAGYYNEQFF. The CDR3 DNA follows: TGCGCCAGCAGCGTAAGGGCGGGGTATTACAATGAGCAGTTCTTC.

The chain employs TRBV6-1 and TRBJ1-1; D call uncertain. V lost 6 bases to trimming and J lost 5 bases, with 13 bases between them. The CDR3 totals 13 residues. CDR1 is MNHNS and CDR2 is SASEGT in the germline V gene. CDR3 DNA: TGTGCCAGCAGCGCGGACCGGAAAACTGAAGCTTTCTTT. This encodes CASSADRKTEAFF.

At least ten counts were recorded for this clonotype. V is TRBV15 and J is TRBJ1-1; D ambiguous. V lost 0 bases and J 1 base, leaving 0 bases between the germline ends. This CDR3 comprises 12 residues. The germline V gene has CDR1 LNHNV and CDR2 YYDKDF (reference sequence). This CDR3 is CATSRENTEAFF. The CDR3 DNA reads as TGTGCCACCAGCAGAGAGAACACTGAAGCTTTCTTT.

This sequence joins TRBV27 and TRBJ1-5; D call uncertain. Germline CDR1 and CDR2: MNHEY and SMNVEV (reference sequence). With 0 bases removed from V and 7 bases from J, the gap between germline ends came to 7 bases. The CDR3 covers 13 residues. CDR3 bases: TGTGCCAGCAGTTTATCTTGGAGGCAGCCCCAGCATTTT. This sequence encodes CASSLSWRQPQHF.

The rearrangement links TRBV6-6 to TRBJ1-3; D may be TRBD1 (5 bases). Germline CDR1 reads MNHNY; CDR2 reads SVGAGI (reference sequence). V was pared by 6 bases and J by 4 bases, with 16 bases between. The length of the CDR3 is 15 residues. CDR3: CASSLRQPQGNTIYF. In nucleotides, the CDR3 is TGTGCCAGCAGCCTGAGACAGCCGCAAGGAAACACCATATATTTT.